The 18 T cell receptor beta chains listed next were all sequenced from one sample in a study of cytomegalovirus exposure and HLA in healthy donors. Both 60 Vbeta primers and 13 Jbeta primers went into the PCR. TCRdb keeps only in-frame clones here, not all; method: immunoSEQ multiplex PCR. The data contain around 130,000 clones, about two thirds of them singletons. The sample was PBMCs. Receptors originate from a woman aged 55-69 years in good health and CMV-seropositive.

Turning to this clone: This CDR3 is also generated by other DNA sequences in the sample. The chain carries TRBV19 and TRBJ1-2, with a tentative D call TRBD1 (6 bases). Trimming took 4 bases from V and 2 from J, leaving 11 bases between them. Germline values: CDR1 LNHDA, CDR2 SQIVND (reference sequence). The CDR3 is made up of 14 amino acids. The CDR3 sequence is CASSTQTGNYGYTF. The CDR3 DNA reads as TGTGCCAGTAGTACCCAAACAGGGAACTATGGCTACACCTTC.

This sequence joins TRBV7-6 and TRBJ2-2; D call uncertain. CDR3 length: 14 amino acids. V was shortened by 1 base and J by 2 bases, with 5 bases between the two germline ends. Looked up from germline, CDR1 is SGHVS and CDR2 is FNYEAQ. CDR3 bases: TGTGCCAGCAGCTTAGGGGCAAACACCGGGGAGCTGTTTTTT. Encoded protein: CASSLGANTGELFF.

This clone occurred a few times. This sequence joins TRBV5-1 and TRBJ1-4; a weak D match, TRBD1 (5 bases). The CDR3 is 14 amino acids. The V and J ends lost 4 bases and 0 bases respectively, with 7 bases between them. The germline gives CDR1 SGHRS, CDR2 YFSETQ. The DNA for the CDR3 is TGCGCCAGCAGCGCAGGGTCAACTAATGAAAAACTGTTTTTT. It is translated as CASSAGSTNEKLFF. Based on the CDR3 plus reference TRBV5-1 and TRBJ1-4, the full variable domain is KAGVTQTPRYLIKTRGQQVTLSCSPISGHRSVSWYQQTPGQGLQFLFEYFSETQRNKGNFPGRFSGRQFSNSRSEMNVSTLELGDSALYLCASSAGSTNEKLFFGSGTQLSVL.

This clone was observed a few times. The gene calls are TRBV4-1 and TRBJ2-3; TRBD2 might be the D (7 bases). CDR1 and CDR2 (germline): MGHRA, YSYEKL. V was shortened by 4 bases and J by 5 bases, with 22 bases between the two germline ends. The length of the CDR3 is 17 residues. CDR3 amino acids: CASSPPGGGGMGDTQYF. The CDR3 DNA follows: TGCGCCAGCAGCCCGCCGGGGGGAGGGGGAATGGGAGATACGCAGTATTTT.

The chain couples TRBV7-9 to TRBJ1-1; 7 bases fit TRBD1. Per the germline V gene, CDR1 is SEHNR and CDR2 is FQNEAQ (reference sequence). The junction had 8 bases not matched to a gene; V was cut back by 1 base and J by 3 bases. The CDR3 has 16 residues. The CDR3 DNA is TGTGCCAGCAGCTTAGGGCGACAGGGTATGGACACTGAAGCTTTCTTT. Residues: CASSLGRQGMDTEAFF.

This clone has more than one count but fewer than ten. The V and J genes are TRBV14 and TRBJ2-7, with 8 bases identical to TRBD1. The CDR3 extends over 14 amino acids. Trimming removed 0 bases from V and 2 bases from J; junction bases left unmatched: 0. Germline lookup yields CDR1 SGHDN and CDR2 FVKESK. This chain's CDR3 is CASSQEDRAYEQYF. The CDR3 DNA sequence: TGTGCCAGCAGCCAAGAGGACAGGGCCTACGAGCAGTACTTC.

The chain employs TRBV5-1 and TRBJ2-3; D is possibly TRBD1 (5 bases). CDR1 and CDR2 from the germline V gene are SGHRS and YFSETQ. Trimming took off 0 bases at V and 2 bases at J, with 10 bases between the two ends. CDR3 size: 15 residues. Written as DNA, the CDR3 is TGCGCCAGCAGCTTGGGGCAGGGCGTCACAGATACGCAGTATTTT. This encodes CASSLGQGVTDTQYF.

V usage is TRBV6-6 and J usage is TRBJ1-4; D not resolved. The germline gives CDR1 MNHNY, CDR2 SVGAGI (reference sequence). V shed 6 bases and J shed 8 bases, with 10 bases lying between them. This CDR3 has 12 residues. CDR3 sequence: CASRPVREKLFF. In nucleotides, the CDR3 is TGTGCCAGCAGGCCGGTTCGAGAAAAACTGTTTTTT.

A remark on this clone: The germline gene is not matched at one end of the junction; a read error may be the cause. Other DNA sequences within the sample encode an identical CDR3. Here the CDR3 DNA reads TGTGCCAGTGAATCTAGAGGTTCCCCCGGTCAGCCCCAGCATTTT. This translates into CASESRGSPGQPQHF. The chain links TRBV12-5 to TRBJ1-5; D call uncertain. This CDR3 is built from 15 residues. The germline gives CDR1 LGHNT, CDR2 FRNRAP.

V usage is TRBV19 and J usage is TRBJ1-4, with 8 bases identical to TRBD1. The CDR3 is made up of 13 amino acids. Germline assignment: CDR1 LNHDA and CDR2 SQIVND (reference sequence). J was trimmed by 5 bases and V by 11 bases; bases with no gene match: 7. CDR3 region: CACNRGWNEKLFF. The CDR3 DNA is TGTGCCTGTAACAGGGGGTGGAATGAAAAACTGTTTTTT. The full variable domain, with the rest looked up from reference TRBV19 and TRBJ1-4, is DGGITQSPKYLFRKEGQNVTLSCEQNLNHDAMYWYRQDPGQGLRLIYYSQIVNDFQKGDIAEGYSVSREKKESFPLTVTSAQKNPTAFYLCACNRGWNEKLFFGSGTQLSVL.

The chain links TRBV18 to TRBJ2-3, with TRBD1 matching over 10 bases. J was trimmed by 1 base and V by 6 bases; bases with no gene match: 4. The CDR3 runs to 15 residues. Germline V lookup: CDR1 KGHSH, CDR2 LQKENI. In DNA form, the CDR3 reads TGTGCCAGCTCGCGCGGGACAGGGGGCACAGATACGCAGTATTTT. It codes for CASSRGTGGTDTQYF.

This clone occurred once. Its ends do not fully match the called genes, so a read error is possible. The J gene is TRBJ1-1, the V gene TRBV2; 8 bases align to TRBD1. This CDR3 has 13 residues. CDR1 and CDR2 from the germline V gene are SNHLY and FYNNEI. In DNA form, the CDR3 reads TGTGCCAGCAGAGAAGGGACAGGCGATGAAGCTTTCTTT. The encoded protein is CASREGTGDEAFF.

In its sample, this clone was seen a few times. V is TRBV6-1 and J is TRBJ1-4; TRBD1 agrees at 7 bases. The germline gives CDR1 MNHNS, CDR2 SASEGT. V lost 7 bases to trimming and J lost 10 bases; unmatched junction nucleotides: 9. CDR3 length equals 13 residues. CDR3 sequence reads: CASNTRQGGKLFF. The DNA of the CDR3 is TGTGCCAGCAATACCAGACAGGGCGGAAAACTGTTTTTT.

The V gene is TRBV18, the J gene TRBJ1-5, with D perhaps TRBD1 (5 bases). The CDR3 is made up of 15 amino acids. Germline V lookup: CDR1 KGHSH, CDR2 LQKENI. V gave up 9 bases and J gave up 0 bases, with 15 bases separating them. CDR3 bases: TGTGCCAGTCATGGGACGGGAGATAGCAATCAGCCCCAGCATTTT. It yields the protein CASHGTGDSNQPQHF. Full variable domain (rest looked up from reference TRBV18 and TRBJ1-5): NAGVMQNPRHLVRRRGQEARLRCSPMKGHSHVYWYRQLPEEGLKFMVYLQKENIIDESGMPKERFSAEFPKEGPSILRIQQVVRGDSAAYFCASHGTGDSNQPQHFGDGTRLSIL.

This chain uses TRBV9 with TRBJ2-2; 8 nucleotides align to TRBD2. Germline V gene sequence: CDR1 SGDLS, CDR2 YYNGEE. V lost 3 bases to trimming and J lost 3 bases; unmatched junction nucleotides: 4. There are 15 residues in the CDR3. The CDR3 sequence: CASSAGGWDTGELFF. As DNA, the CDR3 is TGTGCCAGCAGCGCGGGGGGGTGGGACACCGGGGAGCTGTTTTTT.

This CDR3 is CASSLPGTLNTEAFF. For the CDR3, the DNA is TGTGCCAGCAGCTTACCCGGGACACTGAACACTGAAGCTTTCTTT. The V and J genes are TRBV7-9 and TRBJ1-1, with D possibly being TRBD1 (6 bases). The CDR3 contains 15 residues. Germline CDR1 SEHNR, CDR2 FQNEAQ (reference sequence). V was trimmed by 2 bases and J by 0 bases, leaving 10 bases between them.

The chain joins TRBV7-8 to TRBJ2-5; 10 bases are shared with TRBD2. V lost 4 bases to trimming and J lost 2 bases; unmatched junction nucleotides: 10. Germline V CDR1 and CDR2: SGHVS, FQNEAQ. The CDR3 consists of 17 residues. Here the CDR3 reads CASSSHRAAGGQETQYF. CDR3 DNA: TGTGCCAGCAGCTCGCATCGGGCAGCGGGGGGGCAAGAGACCCAGTACTTC.

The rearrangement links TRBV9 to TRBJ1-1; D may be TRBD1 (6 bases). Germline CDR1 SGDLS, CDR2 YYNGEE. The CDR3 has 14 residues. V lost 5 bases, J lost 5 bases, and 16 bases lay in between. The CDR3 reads CASRAGAGETEAFF. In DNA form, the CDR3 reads TGTGCCAGCAGGGCGGGGGCGGGTGAGACTGAAGCTTTCTTT.